This passage covers 14 T cell receptor beta chains from one sample sequenced in a study of T cells after somatic rescue of genetic block. TCRdb keeps only in-frame clones here, not all; method: immunoSEQ multiplex PCR. The data hold 110,000 or so clones, with over 80% observed a single time. What was sequenced was peripheral blood mononuclear cells (PBMCs). The receptors shown here come from a young woman.

This chain joins TRBV9 and TRBJ2-1, with 7 bases aligning to TRBD2. Losses at the gene ends were 3 bases for V and 9 bases for J; bases not matched to a gene: 6. CDR1 is SGDLS and CDR2 is YYNGEE in the germline V gene. The CDR3 sequence is 13 residues long. CDR3 in DNA: TGTGCCAGCAGCGGCACGAGCGGGGTTGAGCAGTTCTTC. Translated: CASSGTSGVEQFF.

The CDR3 DNA follows: TGCGCCAGCAGCCGAAACGTCAGGGGACAGGCTTTCTTT. This gives the protein CASSRNVRGQAFF. The chain recombines TRBV4-3 with TRBJ1-1; 7 bases are a match to TRBD1. CDR3 length: 13 amino acids. The V gene end was trimmed by 4 bases and the J gene end by 11 bases; junction bases not matched to a gene: 10. Per germline, CDR1 LGHNA and CDR2 YSLEER.

The rearrangement joins TRBV7-2 to TRBJ1-3; D unresolved. In germline, CDR1 is SGHTA, CDR2 FQGNSA. The length of the CDR3 is 14 residues. V dropped 2 bases and J dropped 4 bases, with 9 bases sitting between them. The CDR3 loop is CASSLKGSGNTIYF. The CDR3 bases are TGTGCCAGCAGCTTAAAGGGATCCGGAAACACCATATATTTT.

The J gene is TRBJ1-2, the V gene TRBV29-1; TRBD1 matches 8 bases. CDR3 length: 12 residues. CDR1 and CDR2 (germline): SQVTM, ANQGSEA. Germline trimming cut 5 bases from V and 8 bases from J; bases unmatched to any gene: 7. The CDR3 loop is CSVPRGQEGYTF. CDR3 DNA sequence: TGCAGCGTTCCTCGGGGACAGGAAGGCTACACCTTC. The full variable domain, with the rest looked up from reference TRBV29-1 and TRBJ1-2, is SAVISQKPSRDICQRGTSLTIQCQVDSQVTMMFWYRQQPGQSLTLIATANQGSEATYESGFVIDKFPISRPNLTFSTLTVSNMSPEDSSIYLCSVPRGQEGYTFGSGTRLTVV.

The J gene is TRBJ2-7, the V gene TRBV7-9, with 7 nucleotides matching TRBD2. Germline lookup yields CDR1 SEHNR and CDR2 FQNEAQ (reference sequence). V lost 10 bases, J lost 1 base, and 13 bases stayed unmatched. The CDR3 loop spans 15 amino acids. CDR3 in DNA: TGTGCCACCGCCGAACGGGGAGGGCTTTCCTACGAGCAGTACTTC. Protein product: CATAERGGLSYEQYF.

The chain has TRBV10-3 and TRBJ1-1; D is unresolved. Germline V lookup: CDR1 ENHRY, CDR2 SYGVKD. Between the trimmed V and J ends, which lost 10 bases and 4 bases, there was a span of 16 bases. The CDR3 has 13 amino acids. The CDR3 DNA follows: TGTGCCACCGGCGGAGGTGAGGGCACTGAAGCTTTCTTT. It codes for CATGGGEGTEAFF.

V gene TRBV5-1 combines with J gene TRBJ1-4; 7 nucleotides line up with TRBD1. This CDR3 has 16 residues. Germline loops: CDR1 SGHRS, CDR2 YFSETQ. The V and J ends lost 2 bases and 0 bases, in that order; junction bases with no gene match: 4. CDR3 in amino acids: CASSFRGQATNEKLFF. DNA of the CDR3: TGCGCCAGCAGCTTTAGGGGGCAGGCAACTAATGAAAAACTGTTTTTT.

V usage is TRBV6-5 and J usage is TRBJ1-1; the D is unclear. Germline lookup yields CDR1 MNHEY and CDR2 SVGAGI. The CDR3 is 14 amino acids. V was trimmed by 2 bases and J by 2 bases, leaving 9 bases between them. CDR3 DNA sequence: TGTGCCAGCAGTTACGTATCTCAAAACACTGAAGCTTTCTTT. This translates into CASSYVSQNTEAFF.

This clone was recorded once. The genes are TRBV4-3 and TRBJ2-5; possibly TRBD1 for D (6 bases). The CDR3 length is 13 residues. Germline V gene lookup returns CDR1 LGHNA and CDR2 YSLEER. V shed 1 base and J shed 4 bases, with 7 bases lying between them. The CDR3 here is CASSQGGPETQYF. The CDR3 region has the DNA TGCGCCAGCAGCCAAGGGGGGCCAGAGACCCAGTACTTC.

V usage is TRBV29-1 and J usage is TRBJ1-5, with D perhaps matching TRBD1 (5 bases). The germline V and J ends were trimmed by 8 bases and 0 bases, with 17 bases remaining between them. The CDR3 has 15 amino acids. Germline lookup yields CDR1 SQVTM and CDR2 ANQGSEA. The CDR3 sequence is CSLAWGLHSNQPQHF. The DNA of the CDR3 is TGCAGCCTAGCATGGGGCTTGCATAGCAATCAGCCCCAGCATTTT.

The chain uses TRBV7-6 and TRBJ2-7, with unresolved D. The CDR3 length is 15 residues. The germline V and J ends were trimmed by 1 base and 3 bases, with 13 bases remaining between them. Germline V gene sequence: CDR1 SGHVS, CDR2 FNYEAQ. The CDR3 sequence: CASSLESSFGYEQYF. In DNA, the CDR3 is TGTGCCAGCAGCTTAGAAAGCTCGTTCGGCTACGAGCAGTACTTC. Together with reference TRBV7-6 and TRBJ2-7, the CDR3 gives the full variable domain: GAGVSQSPRYKVTKRGQDVALRCDPISGHVSLYWYRQALGQGPEFLTYFNYEAQQDKSGLPNDRFSAERPEGSISTLTIQRTEQRDSAMYRCASSLESSFGYEQYFGPGTRLTVT.

This clone was seen just once. For the CDR3, the DNA is TGTGCCAGCAGCTTGGGCCCAGCAGGACACTATGGCTACACCTTC. Its translation is CASSLGPAGHYGYTF. The chain joins TRBV5-6 to TRBJ1-2; no firm D call. Deletions cut 0 bases from V and 3 bases from J, with 12 bases between. Germline CDR1 and CDR2: SGHDT and YYEEEE. The CDR3 has 15 residues.

The V gene is TRBV4-3, the J gene TRBJ2-7; the D call may be TRBD1 or TRBD2 (5 bases each). Trimming stripped 1 base from V and 2 bases from J, with 12 bases between. The CDR3 has 15 residues. Germline loops: CDR1 LGHNA, CDR2 YSLEER. The CDR3 region is CASSQGRDGTYEQYF. The CDR3 DNA reads as TGCGCCAGCAGCCAAGGTAGGGACGGAACCTACGAGCAGTACTTC.

The chain joins TRBV5-1 to TRBJ1-1, with D possibly TRBD1 on 5 matching bases. The germline V gene has CDR1 SGHRS and CDR2 YFSETQ. This CDR3 comprises 14 residues. The V gene lost 3 bases and the J gene lost 1 base, with 10 bases spanning the gap. The CDR3 sequence is CASSWGRANTEAFF. In DNA form, the CDR3 reads TGCGCCAGCAGCTGGGGACGGGCGAACACTGAAGCTTTCTTT.